The next 20 T cell receptor beta chains were all read from a single sample in a study of T cell responses to AZD1222 COVID-19 vaccine. Sequencing was performed with immunoSEQ multiplex PCR; in TCRdb, only in-frame clones are kept and a portion is missing. Of about 93,000 clones detected, over 80% appear once; the ten largest clones hold around 17%. Sequencing used peripheral blood, obtained on day 0 of AZD1222 vaccination. The receptors come from an adult in good health.

The rearrangement joins TRBV24-1 to TRBJ1-2; D ambiguous. The CDR3 covers 14 residues. V was clipped by 1 base and J by 10 bases, with 15 bases between them. Germline lookup yields CDR1 KGHDR and CDR2 SFDVKD. The CDR3 coding sequence is TGTGCCACCAGTGATTTCGGGGAGAGCTACGACTACACCTTC. Residues: CATSDFGESYDYTF.

The rearrangement uses TRBV6-5 and TRBJ1-1, with D maybe TRBD1 (5 bases). Germline CDR1 reads MNHEY; CDR2 reads SVGAGI. Trimming took 8 bases from V and 0 from J, leaving 16 bases between them. This CDR3 is built from 15 residues. The CDR3 reads CASLPQARLNTEAFF. The DNA of the CDR3 is TGTGCCAGCCTTCCACAGGCACGATTGAACACTGAAGCTTTCTTT.

This chain connects TRBV3-1 (or the pseudogene TRBV3-2) to TRBJ2-1, with D unclear. In germline, CDR1 is LGHDT, CDR2 YNNKEL (reference sequence). The length of the CDR3 is 15 residues. V was clipped by 1 base and J by 2 bases, with 9 bases between them. Written as DNA, the CDR3 is TGTGCCAGCAGCCAAGCTGCTATGGCCTACAATGAGCAGTTCTTC. Translating gives CASSQAAMAYNEQFF.

The rearrangement uses TRBV4-2 and TRBJ2-3, with a tentative D call TRBD1 (5 bases). V was cut by 2 bases and J by 2 bases, with 14 bases left in between. Germline loops: CDR1 LGHNA, CDR2 YNFKEQ. This CDR3 is 16 amino acids long. The CDR3 bases are TGTGCCAGCAGCCAACCGACGCTGGGGCACACAGATACGCAGTATTTT. It translates to CASSQPTLGHTDTQYF.

V and J are TRBV3-1 (or the pseudogene TRBV3-2) and TRBJ1-2; no clear D gene. CDR3 length: 13 residues. Germline lookup yields CDR1 LGHDT and CDR2 YNNKEL (reference sequence). V dropped 0 bases and J dropped 6 bases, with 8 bases sitting between them. The CDR3, as DNA: TGTGCCAGCAGCCAAGAGGATGGCAATGGCTACACCTTC. Protein product: CASSQEDGNGYTF.

The chain employs TRBV30 and TRBJ2-7; TRBD2 aligns across 13 bases. The CDR3 covers 15 residues. The V segment lost 0 bases and the J segment 5 bases; nucleotides outside the gene matches: 4. Germline assignment: CDR1 GTSNPN and CDR2 SVGIG (reference sequence). The CDR3 sequence: CAWSVGTSGNHEQYF. CDR3 in DNA: TGTGCCTGGAGTGTCGGGACTAGCGGGAATCACGAGCAGTACTTC.

The V gene is TRBV23-1, the J gene TRBJ2-2, with 12 bases that match TRBD1. TRBV23-1 is sorted into the ORF group, with uncertain function. V gave up 3 bases and J gave up 6 bases; unmatched junction bases: 5. This CDR3 region has 16 residues. The CDR3 DNA is TGCGCCAGCAGTCACCTGGGACAGGGGGCTGCCGGGGAGCTGTTTTTT. Translation gives CASSHLGQGAAGELFF.

The V gene is TRBV4-1, the J gene TRBJ2-5; perhaps D is TRBD1 or TRBD2 (5 bases each). V shed 1 base and J shed 1 base, with 10 bases lying between them. The CDR3 extends over 15 amino acids. Germline lookup yields CDR1 MGHRA and CDR2 YSYEKL. The CDR3 here is CASSQVGTPQETQYF. In nucleotides, the CDR3 is TGCGCCAGCAGCCAAGTAGGGACGCCCCAAGAGACCCAGTACTTC.

This clone is a singleton in its sample. The chain uses TRBV2 and TRBJ1-2; unclear D gene. The CDR3 sequence is 14 residues long. V lost 1 base and J lost 8, with 14 bases in between. Germline V gene lookup returns CDR1 SNHLY and CDR2 FYNNEI. The DNA of the CDR3 is TGTGCCAGCAGTGAAGGTACACGTCCGAGAGGCTACACCTTC. As protein: CASSEGTRPRGYTF.

V gene TRBV7-2 combines with J gene TRBJ1-1, with D perhaps TRBD1 (6 bases). The germline CDR1 and CDR2 sequences are SGHTA and FQGNSA. V was clipped by 5 bases and J by 4 bases, with 17 bases between them. This CDR3 region has 15 residues. The chain's CDR3 is CASSAYRARGTEAFF. In nucleotides, the CDR3 is TGTGCCAGCAGCGCGTACAGGGCTAGGGGCACTGAAGCTTTCTTT.

The chain carries TRBV2 and TRBJ2-5; perhaps TRBD1 as D (6 bases). This CDR3 comprises 15 residues. CDR1 SNHLY and CDR2 FYNNEI come from the germline V gene. With 1 base removed from V and 2 bases from J, the gap between germline ends came to 11 bases. CDR3 protein: CASSEGGLGQETQYF. Written as DNA, the CDR3 is TGTGCCAGCAGTGAAGGGGGGCTGGGGCAAGAGACCCAGTACTTC.

J is TRBJ2-3 and V is TRBV7-2; tentatively, D is TRBD1 or TRBD2 (6 bases each). The germline V gene has CDR1 SGHTA and CDR2 FQGNSA. The CDR3 contains 15 residues. Trimming removed 2 bases at V and 3 bases at J, with 12 bases between. The CDR3 DNA is TGTGCCAGCAGCTTAAGGGGGGCTAGGACAGATACGCAGTATTTT. Translating gives CASSLRGARTDTQYF.

The chain combines TRBV4-1 with TRBJ2-1, with D tentatively TRBD2 (6 bases). V gave up 0 bases and J gave up 13 bases, with 13 bases separating them. The CDR3 loop spans 13 amino acids. The germline gives CDR1 MGHRA, CDR2 YSYEKL. The CDR3 coding sequence is TGCGCCAGCAGCCAAGAAAACCCGGGACTTCAGTTCTTC. Residues: CASSQENPGLQFF.

V is TRBV14 and J is TRBJ2-7; D not certain. Germline V gene data show CDR1 as SGHDN and CDR2 as FVKESK. The CDR3 has 12 amino acids. V lost 1 base to trimming and J lost 5 bases, with 6 bases between them. CDR3 DNA: TGTGCCAGCAGCCAAGTGCCCCACGAGCAGTACTTC. This codes for CASSQVPHEQYF.

For the CDR3, the DNA is TGCAGCCCCGAAAAAGAGAGCTACGAGCAGTACTTC. Protein: CSPEKESYEQYF. V is TRBV29-1 and J is TRBJ2-7; D is ambiguous. V was shortened by 8 bases and J by 3 bases, with 14 bases between the two germline ends. This CDR3 comprises 12 residues. Per the germline V gene, CDR1 is SQVTM and CDR2 is ANQGSEA.

This clone was counted a single time. This chain joins TRBV6-5 and TRBJ2-7; 8 bases align to TRBD2. The CDR3 covers 14 residues. CDR1 MNHEY and CDR2 SVGAGI come from the germline V gene. The ends lost 2 bases at V and 3 bases at J; junction bases unmatched: 3. CDR3 DNA sequence: TGTGCCAGCAGTTACGGGACTAGAGTCTACGAGCAGTACTTC. Its protein product is CASSYGTRVYEQYF.

This chain links TRBV6-5 with TRBJ1-2; 7 bases align to TRBD1. Trimming removed 4 bases from V and 5 bases from J; junction bases left unmatched: 4. This CDR3 is 13 amino acids long. Germline values: CDR1 MNHEY, CDR2 SVGAGI. The CDR3 sequence is CASSLTGWYGYTF. The CDR3 DNA follows: TGTGCCAGCAGTTTGACAGGGTGGTATGGCTACACCTTC.

This rearrangement joins TRBV9 to TRBJ1-2; D is unresolved. Germline-derived CDR1 and CDR2 are SGDLS and YYNGEE. Trimming took 6 bases from V and 6 from J, leaving 12 bases between them. This CDR3 contains 12 residues. CDR3 DNA: TGTGCCAGCACCCCCGGCGGGGATGGCTACACCTTC. It encodes CASTPGGDGYTF.

V is TRBV9 and J is TRBJ2-3, with D unresolved. This CDR3 is 12 amino acids long. Trimming pared 4 bases from V and 6 bases from J, leaving 9 bases between. CDR1 and CDR2 from the germline V gene are SGDLS and YYNGEE. The CDR3 region is CASSPVSDTQYF. DNA of the CDR3: TGTGCCAGCAGCCCCGTGTCGGATACGCAGTATTTT.

The chain employs TRBV20-1 and TRBJ1-2, with no clear D. The CDR3 consists of 11 residues. CDR1 and CDR2 (germline): DFQATT, SNEGSKA (reference sequence). Trimming cost V 3 bases and J 6 bases, with 8 bases left between them. The CDR3 nucleotides read TGCAGTGCTAGTCGCGCCCATGGCTACACCTTC. As protein: CSASRAHGYTF.